Listed here are 14 T cell receptor beta chains from one sample, sequenced in a study of regulatory T cells in long-lasting Graves disease. In building TCR beta libraries, iRepertoire HTBI primers were used together with Arm-PCR of CDR3 regions. TCRdb reprocessed the multiplex PCR reads via MiXCR and lists one record per CDR3 protein. Here the sample spans about 610,000 distinct CDR3 sequences, more than 15% being singletons. Sample time point: newly diagnosed GD, antithyroid drugs for less than 3 months. Preparation of the TCR library used RNA extracted from PBMCs. These sequences were also reported in another study, on T cells in Graves' hyperthyroidism and ophthalmopathy.

Sequenced here: peripheral blood mononuclear cells (PBMCs), sampled at new diagnosis, from a patient treated with antithyroid drugs. The receptors were gathered from a man between 18 and 29 years old with Graves disease.

This clonotype was seen at least ten times. The chain combines TRBV5-1 with TRBJ1-2, with D unresolved. CDR1 is SGHRS, CDR2 YFSETQ, per germline. V was pared by 4 bases and J by 2 bases, with 12 bases between. There are 14 residues in the CDR3. CDR3 bases: TGCGCCAGCAGCGTAGTCGGCGGGAACTATGGCTACACCTTC. Its translation is CASSVVGGNYGYTF.

The chain combines TRBV5-1 with TRBJ1-1, with D perhaps matching TRBD1 (5 bases). Trimming pared 0 bases from V and 8 bases from J, leaving 11 bases between. The length of the CDR3 is 13 residues. From germline, CDR1 is SGHRS and CDR2 YFSETQ. As DNA, the CDR3 is TGCGCCAGCAGCTTGGCCGGTGGGGCCGAAGCTTTCTTT. It is translated as CASSLAGGAEAFF.

This chain links TRBV3-1 with TRBJ2-2, with TRBD2 matching over 8 bases. V gave up 4 bases and J gave up 5 bases; unmatched junction bases: 18. Germline assignment: CDR1 LGHDT and CDR2 YNNKEL (reference sequence). CDR3 size: 19 residues. The CDR3, as DNA: TGTGCCAGCAGCCCCCGTGGAAGCGGGAGCGTTTTGACTACCGGGGAGCTGTTTTTT. Its protein is CASSPRGSGSVLTTGELFF.

This rearrangement joins TRBV11-2 to TRBJ1-6; D is unclear. V was trimmed by 8 bases and J by 7 bases, leaving 9 bases between them. Germline V gene lookup returns CDR1 SGHAT and CDR2 FQNNGV. This CDR3 region has 12 residues. The CDR3 nucleotides read TGTGCCAGCTCGAGGGAGAATTCACCCCTCCACTTT. Amino acid sequence: CASSRENSPLHF.

This clonotype was observed many times. J is TRBJ1-1 and V is TRBV28, with TRBD1 as a possible D gene (5 bases). Looked up from germline, CDR1 is MDHEN and CDR2 is SYDVKM. V lost 8 bases to trimming and J lost 4 bases, with 17 bases between them. This CDR3 is built from 14 residues. The DNA for the CDR3 is TGTGCCAGCGGATGGAGGGGAAGGGGCACTGAAGCTTTCTTT. This translates into CASGWRGRGTEAFF.

The chain joins TRBV20-1 to TRBJ1-2, with D possibly being TRBD1 (6 bases). In germline, CDR1 is DFQATT, CDR2 SNEGSKA (reference sequence). This CDR3 contains 12 residues. The chain's CDR3 is CGPGTPDYGYTF. CDR3 nucleotides: TGCGGTCCTGGGACACCTGATTATGGCTACACCTTC.

This clonotype has at least ten counts. The gene calls are TRBV20-1 and TRBJ2-1, with D tentatively TRBD1 or TRBD2 (5 bases each). The V end was cut by 1 base, the J end by 3 bases, with 19 bases between. The CDR3 is 17 amino acids. Germline values: CDR1 DFQATT, CDR2 SNEGSKA (reference sequence). The DNA for the CDR3 is TGCAGTGCTAGAGGGCTTATTGAGGGGCCAAACTACAATGAGCAGTTCTTC. Residues: CSARGLIEGPNYNEQFF.

This clonotype was observed many times. The V and J genes are TRBV30 and TRBJ1-1; possible D gene TRBD1, 5 bases. CDR3 length equals 11 residues. Looked up from germline, CDR1 is GTSNPN and CDR2 is SVGIG (reference sequence). Trimming removed 7 bases from V and 1 base from J, with 7 bases in between. In DNA form, the CDR3 reads TGTGCCTACGACAGGAACACTGAAGCTTTCTTT. Its protein is CAYDRNTEAFF.

The count of this clonotype is one. The chain is built from TRBV7-8 and TRBJ2-1; D may be TRBD2 (6 bases). The CDR3 is 16 amino acids. Germline loops: CDR1 SGHVS, CDR2 FQNEAQ. The V end was cut by 0 bases, the J end by 8 bases, with 17 bases between. For the CDR3, the DNA is TGTGCCAGCAGCTTAGCGCCGGGACTGTTGGTTGATGAGCAGTTCTTC. Its translation: CASSLAPGLLVDEQFF.

In its sample, this clonotype was seen many times. The chain combines TRBV5-1 with TRBJ1-4; 7 positions agree with TRBD1. The V gene end was trimmed by 4 bases and the J gene end by 4 bases; junction bases not matched to a gene: 7. CDR1 is SGHRS and CDR2 is YFSETQ in the germline V gene. The CDR3 consists of 15 residues. Here the CDR3 DNA reads TGCGCCAGCAGCCCTTCTGACAGGGTTAATGAAAAACTGTTTTTT. The encoded protein is CASSPSDRVNEKLFF.

This clonotype has ten or more counts. The J gene is TRBJ2-4, the V gene TRBV2; D is undetermined. With 2 bases removed from V and 0 bases from J, the gap between germline ends came to 11 bases. Germline CDR1 reads SNHLY; CDR2 reads FYNNEI. The CDR3 contains 16 residues. The CDR3 region has the DNA TGTGCCAGCAGTGAAATGTCGGCACTAGCCAAAAACATTCAGTACTTC. As protein: CASSEMSALAKNIQYF.

This clonotype was observed once. This may come from a read error, since a much larger clone is one base off. This sequence joins TRBV11-2 and TRBJ2-5, with a tentative D call TRBD2 (5 bases). The J call may be incorrect, as the DNA end agrees better with TRBJ2-1. From germline, CDR1 is SGHAT and CDR2 FQNNGV. There are 14 residues in the CDR3. The CDR3 is CASSSPRAYGEQFF. DNA of the CDR3: TGTGCCAGCAGCTCCCCGAGGGCTTACGGTGAGCAGTTCTTC.

This rearrangement joins TRBV3-1 to TRBJ2-5, with D hard to call. Trimming left V 1 base short and J 2 bases short, with 11 bases between. CDR3 length: 15 amino acids. The germline gives CDR1 LGHDT, CDR2 YNNKEL (reference sequence). The CDR3 region has the DNA TGTGCCAGCAGCCAAGCCCTGAATGAGCAAGAGACCCAGTACTTC. Its translation is CASSQALNEQETQYF.

This clonotype was seen many times. The V call is TRBV28, the J call TRBJ1-5, with D tentatively TRBD1 (6 bases). Germline V gives CDR1 MDHEN, CDR2 SYDVKM. This CDR3 contains 14 residues. The V and J ends lost 7 bases and 6 bases respectively, with 16 bases between them. In nucleotides, the CDR3 is TGTGCCAGCAAACGAGGGGGGGCGGGTCAGCCCCAGCATTTT. It specifies CASKRGGAGQPQHF.